A single sample gave rise to the 4 T cell receptor beta chains below, sequenced in a study of early T cells in non-severe SARS-CoV-2 infection. One entry per CDR3 protein, called by TCRdb with MiXCR from the 5' RACE reads. Among 80,000 to 100,000 distinct CDR3 sequences, around 15% were seen once, and the ten largest hold 5% to 7%. The sequencing input was whole blood. These receptors all stem from an adult who was a healthcare worker with PCR-confirmed SARS-CoV-2 infection or an uninfected control (not recorded which).

CDR3 loop: CASSQELGPITYEQYF. The CDR3 coding sequence is TGTGCCAGCAGCCAAGAGTTGGGCCCGATTACCTACGAGCAGTACTTC. The chain combines TRBV4-2 with TRBJ2-7; D not resolved. The V end lost 0 bases, the J end lost 2 bases, and 14 bases lay between the germline ends. The germline CDR1 and CDR2 sequences are LGHNA and YNFKEQ. The CDR3 runs to 16 residues.

The rearrangement links TRBV3-1 to TRBJ1-6; 7 bases fit TRBD1. CDR1 LGHDT and CDR2 YNNKEL come from the germline V gene (reference sequence). The ends lost 3 bases at V and 7 bases at J; junction bases unmatched: 6. This CDR3 has 15 residues. Written as DNA, the CDR3 is TGTGCCAGCAGCCATGGGGACAGTCGGAATTCACCCCTCCACTTT. It is translated as CASSHGDSRNSPLHF.

The genes are TRBV9 and TRBJ2-7; D might be TRBD1 or TRBD2, each matching 5 bases. Germline assignment: CDR1 SGDLS and CDR2 YYNGEE. Trimming took off 4 bases at V and 2 bases at J, with 13 bases between the two ends. This CDR3 contains 14 residues. CDR3 sequence reads: CASSSRDRAYEQYF. Here the CDR3 DNA reads TGTGCCAGCAGCTCCCGGGACCGAGCCTACGAGCAGTACTTC. The full variable domain, completed using reference TRBV9 and TRBJ2-7, is DSGVTQTPKHLITATGQRVTLRCSPRSGDLSVYWYQQSLDQGLQFLIQYYNGEERAKGNILERFSAQQFPDLHSELNLSSLELGDSALYFCASSSRDRAYEQYFGPGTRLTVT.

This clonotype was recorded at least ten times. V usage is TRBV7-3 and J usage is TRBJ2-6; 12 bases agree with TRBD1. J was trimmed by 0 bases and V by 5 bases; bases with no gene match: 5. The CDR3 extends over 18 amino acids. CDR1 and CDR2 from the germline V gene are SGHTA and FQGTGA. The CDR3 DNA sequence: TGTGCCAGCAGCCCTTGGGGACAGGGGGCCTCTGGGGCCAACGTCCTGACTTTC. Protein product: CASSPWGQGASGANVLTF.